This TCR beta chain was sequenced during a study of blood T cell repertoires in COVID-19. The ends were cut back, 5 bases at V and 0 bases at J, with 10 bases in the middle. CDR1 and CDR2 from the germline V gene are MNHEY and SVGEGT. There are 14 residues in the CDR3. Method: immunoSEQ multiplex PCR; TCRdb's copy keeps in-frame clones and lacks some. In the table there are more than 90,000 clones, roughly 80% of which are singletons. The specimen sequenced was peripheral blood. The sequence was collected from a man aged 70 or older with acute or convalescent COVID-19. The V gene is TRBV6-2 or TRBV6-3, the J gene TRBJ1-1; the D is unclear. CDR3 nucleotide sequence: TGTGCCAGCAGTCCGGGCGGGTTGAACACTGAAGCTTTCTTT. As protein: CASSPGGLNTEAFF.